The present entry profiles one T cell receptor (beta chain) with its context. Antigen unknown. The data derive from a study of a mutant IDH1 vaccine in newly diagnosed glioma. About the study: The initiation of vaccination occurred 4-6 weeks after radiotherapy alone, or with temozolomide cycles. Findings of the study overall: Apparently unrelated to pseudoprogression were changes in the top peripheral T cell clonotypes. Of all patients, nearly 95% showed vaccine-induced immune responses.

Measured with immunoSEQ multiplex PCR; TCRdb has only the in-frame clones, and not every one. Here the sample spans some 34,000 clones, about nine tenths being singletons. Germline V gives CDR1 SGHTS, CDR2 YDEGEE. V dropped 0 bases and J dropped 7 bases, with 16 bases sitting between them. This CDR3 region has 15 residues. This sample's time point: week 47, end of study. One vaccine dose held 300 ug of mutant IDH1 20-mer peptide and came with topical imiquimod. Sequences were derived from PBMCs, sampled from a glioma patient whose treatment included an IDH1 peptide vaccine. The chain links TRBV5-8 to TRBJ1-2; D gene ambiguous. This TCR was sampled from a woman aged 40 to 49 with glioma. The CDR3 sequence: CASSLAPSTHGGYTF. DNA for the CDR3: TGTGCCAGCAGCTTGGCTCCATCAACCCACGGTGGCTACACCTTC. Full variable domain (missing parts from reference TRBV5-8 and TRBJ1-2): EAGVTQSPTHLIKTRGQQATLRCSPISGHTSVYWYQQALGLGLQFLLWYDEGEERNRGNFPPRFSGRQFPNYSSELNVNALELEDSALYLCASSLAPSTHGGYTFGSGTRLTVV.